The 14 T cell receptor beta chains below come from one sample, sequenced in a study of blood T cell repertoires in COVID-19. Assay: immunoSEQ multiplex PCR; the TCRdb copy retains only in-frame clones and omits some. The sample lists 340,000 or so clones, 80% to 90% occurring once. Sequenced input: peripheral blood. The receptors derive from a man between 25 and 39 years old with active or convalescent COVID-19.

This chain joins TRBV6-6 and TRBJ2-5; 12 bases fit TRBD1. V was pared by 6 bases and J by 5 bases, with 4 bases of the junction left unmatched. Germline V gene sequence: CDR1 MNHNY, CDR2 SVGAGI (reference sequence). CDR3 size: 14 residues. CDR3 loop: CASRRDRGQETQYF. As DNA, the CDR3 is TGTGCCAGCAGGAGGGACAGGGGGCAGGAGACCCAGTACTTC.

The chain carries TRBV28 and TRBJ1-4; D might be TRBD1 (6 bases). The CDR3 consists of 15 residues. In germline, CDR1 is MDHEN, CDR2 SYDVKM. The V end lost 4 bases, the J end lost 5 bases, and 14 bases lay between the germline ends. The CDR3 DNA reads TGTGCCAGCAGTTCCTCCGGGACAAGGAATGAAAAACTGTTTTTT. Residues: CASSSSGTRNEKLFF.

The chain couples TRBV6-2 or TRBV6-3 to TRBJ2-1, with 10 positions matching TRBD1. The CDR3 sequence is 17 residues long. Germline V gene data show CDR1 as MNHEY and CDR2 as SVGEGT. The V gene end was trimmed by 2 bases and the J gene end by 2 bases; junction bases not matched to a gene: 6. CDR3 in amino acids: CASSYTGGTGAYNEQFF. In DNA, the CDR3 is TGTGCCAGCAGTTACACCGGTGGGACAGGGGCCTACAATGAGCAGTTCTTC.

To note about this clone: Different DNA sequences within this sample yield the same CDR3. V and J are TRBV9 and TRBJ1-5; 7 bases are a match to TRBD1. Germline values: CDR1 SGDLS, CDR2 YYNGEE. This CDR3 contains 14 residues. V was clipped by 3 bases and J by 3 bases; unmatched bases: 3. CDR3: CASSAGQYNQPQHF. CDR3 nucleotides: TGTGCCAGCAGCGCGGGACAGTACAATCAGCCCCAGCATTTT.

The chain has TRBV27 and TRBJ2-2, with TRBD2 matching over 9 bases. Germline V lookup: CDR1 MNHEY, CDR2 SMNVEV (reference sequence). The CDR3 runs to 16 residues. V lost 2 bases, J lost 6 bases, and 7 bases stayed unmatched. This CDR3 is CASSLNFAGGPGELFF. For the CDR3, the DNA is TGTGCCAGCAGTTTAAACTTTGCGGGAGGGCCCGGGGAGCTGTTTTTT.

The V call is TRBV6-2 or TRBV6-3, the J call TRBJ2-3; 11 bases are shared with TRBD2. The trim removed 6 bases at V and 6 bases at J, leaving 8 bases unmatched. This CDR3 is 15 amino acids long. CDR1 is MNHEY, CDR2 SVGEGT, per germline. The chain's CDR3 is CASSPSGGSGDTQYF. DNA for the CDR3: TGTGCCAGCAGCCCTAGCGGGGGGTCAGGGGATACGCAGTATTTT.

V gene TRBV19 combines with J gene TRBJ2-1; a possible D gene is TRBD2 (7 bases). From germline, CDR1 is LNHDA and CDR2 SQIVND (reference sequence). V was cut by 1 base and J by 12 bases, with 10 bases left in between. CDR3 length: 12 residues. DNA for the CDR3: TGTGCCAGTAGTATAGGGGGAGGGGGGCAGTTCTTC. Translating it yields CASSIGGGGQFF.

V is TRBV6-6 and J is TRBJ1-4; D uncertain. The CDR3 spans 16 residues. The V gene's germline CDR1 is MNHNY and CDR2 SVGAGI (reference sequence). The germline V and J ends were trimmed by 0 bases and 0 bases, with 8 bases remaining between them. The CDR3 DNA follows: TGTGCCAGCAGTTACTCGGCAGATGCAACTAATGAAAAACTGTTTTTT. Translating gives CASSYSADATNEKLFF.

This chain uses TRBV28 with TRBJ2-7; 7 bases fit TRBD2. The CDR3 runs 12 residues. Germline CDR1 and CDR2: MDHEN and SYDVKM. After removal of 5 bases from V and 5 bases from J, the junction contained 3 bases not matched to a gene. The CDR3 reads CASSPSGDEQYF. Written as DNA, the CDR3 is TGTGCCAGCAGTCCTAGCGGCGACGAGCAGTACTTC.

V and J are TRBV3-1 (or the pseudogene TRBV3-2) and TRBJ2-3, with D possibly being TRBD1 (6 bases). Trimming stripped 1 base from V and 3 bases from J, with 11 bases between. Per the germline V gene, CDR1 is LGHDT and CDR2 is YNNKEL (reference sequence). This CDR3 spans 15 amino acids. The CDR3 nucleotides read TGTGCCAGCAGCCAAGGTGAAAGGGGGACAGATACGCAGTATTTT. Protein: CASSQGERGTDTQYF.

This clone has only one observation. This chain uses TRBV2 with TRBJ2-3; 9 bases match TRBD1. The CDR3 loop spans 13 amino acids. Germline trimming cut 6 bases from V and 6 bases from J; bases unmatched to any gene: 4. Germline-derived CDR1 and CDR2 are SNHLY and FYNNEI. The CDR3 region has the DNA TGTGCCAGCAGAAGGGGACAGGGTGATACGCAGTATTTT. This encodes CASRRGQGDTQYF.

This clone was counted once. This rearrangement joins TRBV18 to TRBJ2-1, with TRBD2 matching 14 bases. The CDR3 length is 16 residues. CDR1 KGHSH and CDR2 LQKENI come from the germline V gene. Trimming cost V 0 bases and J 8 bases; bases outside gene matches: 3. The CDR3 nucleotides are TGTGCCAGCTCACCACCCGGGACTAGCGGGGGTGATGAGCAGTTCTTC. This gives the protein CASSPPGTSGGDEQFF.

V is TRBV4-1 and J is TRBJ1-5; 10 bases line up with TRBD1. With 4 bases clipped from V and 1 base from J, the junction kept 19 bases outside the gene matches. Germline V gene data show CDR1 as MGHRA and CDR2 as YSYEKL. The CDR3 is made up of 21 amino acids. In DNA, the CDR3 is TGCGCCAGCAGCCCGATTACTATGGGGACAGGGGACGTCTGGAGCAATCAGCCCCAGCATTTT. Translating it yields CASSPITMGTGDVWSNQPQHF.

The genes are TRBV7-2 and TRBJ2-1; TRBD2 matches 14 bases. CDR1 SGHTA and CDR2 FQGNSA come from the germline V gene. This CDR3 contains 16 residues. Unmatched junction bases numbered 6, after V lost 1 base and J lost 10 bases. The DNA for the CDR3 is TGTGCCAGCAGCTTAGGACTAGCGGGGGGGCCAGGCGAGCAGTTCTTC. Its protein is CASSLGLAGGPGEQFF.